A single T cell receptor (beta chain) is shown here with its context. This clone was counted only a few times. The target of this receptor is not known. Per-nucleotide qualities are absent, and no much larger clonotype sits a single base away. From the cysteine up to the phenylalanine, the CDR3 has a length of 15 residues. CDR3 DNA only is kept here, 45 bases in frame from base 1. Relative to germline, V is missing 5 bases and J is missing 4 bases, with 9 bases of the junction outside any gene match. CDR1 and CDR2 (LNHDA, SQIVND) derive from the germline V gene (reference sequence). This specimen belongs to a study of shared T cell receptors in the human thymus (dated by TCRdb to 2020 to 2022). Broadly, across the study: The study investigated the way shared, self-reactive T-cell receptor alpha chains are produced in the human thymus.

The library was prepared using the immunoSEQ multiplex PCR assay. The source is immuneACCESS, and TCRdb retained only in-frame sequences with V and J called. Part of the clones is not carried over; for the studies checked, unresolved V genes explain less than half of this, and the remainder is unexplained. The sample has hundreds of thousands of clones on record, 80% to 90% of them singletons. Clones ranked in the top ten supply over 0.008% of the sample. These data were also filed under a second study, of human thymus T cells. The second source states: Donors were immunologically healthy infants undergoing open corrective cardiac surgery for congenital heart defects in Finland. The thymus tissue came from surgical resects taken out during corrective cardiac surgery. Usage of V and J gene segments appeared to be biased in both the thymic and the peripheral blood repertoires. According to the related research, thymic TCR repertoires were highly overlapping among unrelated individuals. The study used roughly eight infant thymus samples plus four related peripheral blood samples to characterize TCR alpha and beta repertoires. The infant donors were roughly 6 to 244 days old, and the cohort included over 5 males and a couple of females. After being mechanically released from the tissue, thymocytes were kept at -70 degrees C in pellets of roughly 10-33 million cells. Genomic DNA was extracted from frozen cell pellets with a QIAsymphony instrument. Using the immunoSEQ multiplex PCR assay, the TCRB and TCRAD loci were amplified from a standardized quantity of quality-controlled genomic DNA. The V(D)J region was spanned by amplicons of a length sufficient to cover the CDR3 and to identify V and J genes. Amplicon sequencing was performed on an Illumina platform through the commercial immunoSEQ service. Primer bias and sequencing errors were corrected as previously described, and TCRAD and TCRB definitions were based on the IMGT database. Analysis of the repertoires was done with immunoSEQ Analyzer 3.0 and VDJTools and included basic statistics, V/J segment usage, diversity estimates, rarefaction and pairwise overlap. Chao1, ChaoE, Efron-Thisted, Shannon and inverse Simpson indices were used to estimate diversity, which was also estimated on datasets down-sampled to the smallest sample. Repertoire overlap was assessed by strict matching of CDR3 nucleotide sequence, V gene and J gene, and clustering was done by Jaccard-based multidimensional scaling. On average, thymus samples gave around 880,000 unique TCRB clonotypes, whereas blood samples gave 75,000 to 95,000.

This clonotype was obtained from a boy younger than two with a congenital heart defect. Donor details come from another sample of the same person, matched by shared clones. Sample: thymocytes. The chain is encoded by TRBV19 joined to TRBJ2-3; 7 central bases correspond to TRBD2. CDR3 loop: CASSPGTTSADTQYF. The DNA sequence follows: TGTGCCAGTAGTCCCGGGACTACCTCGGCAGATACGCAGTATTTT.